This T cell receptor (beta chain) comes out of a study of CD8+CD57+ T cells in acquired aplastic anemia (dated by TCRdb to 2016 to 2018). For context, the study as a whole: DNA extracted from sorted CD4+ and CD8+ cells had a mean of roughly 3 ug, with a range of about 0.2 to 30 ug. CD8+CD57+ expansion was defined as frequency above the mean frequency observed in healthy subjects. Study-level results and caveats: Between patients and healthy controls, no significant difference in CD8+ Simpson's diversity was found (P=0.060). Roughly 31 CD8+ CDR3 sequences were shared between patients and controls but appeared highly expressed in patients and within their immunodominant clones.

The CDR1 and CDR2 encoded by the germline V gene are MNHNS and SASEGT. From cysteine to phenylalanine, the CDR3 is 16 amino acids long. The only DNA kept is the CDR3, 48 bases in frame from the first base. V trim: 3 bases; J trim: 4 bases; unmatched bases: 10. Patients chosen for sequencing had shown expansion of CD8+CD57+ cells by flow cytometry. Severe acquired aplastic anemia was diagnosed in all patients according to International Study of Aplastic Anemia and Agranulocytosis and Camitta criteria. Patients had received no therapy at the time of blood sampling. In the study, sorted CD4+ and CD8+ blood T cells from patients with severe aplastic anemia and from healthy subjects underwent deep sequencing of TCR repertoires. Patients were enrolled under clinicaltrials.gov protocols 00001620, 01623167, 00001397, 00071045, 00081523 and 00961064 in the USA. Ficoll-Paque density gradient centrifugation was used to isolate peripheral blood mononuclear cells. Before DNA extraction, CD4+ and CD8+ T cells were sorted by FACS or by magnetic beads.

A remark on this clonotype: This receptor's antigen is unknown. Base qualities are not provided; no much larger clone lies one nucleotide away.

Genomic DNA was used as template for profiling of TCR beta VDJ combinations and CDR3 sequences. TCR repertoire sequencing was run on an Illumina HiSeq 2000. The source study handled its data this way. Repertoires were assessed using TRBV/TRBJ rearrangement plots, CDR3 size and DJ length profiles, and Simpson's diversity index. Whichever DNA sequence was most abundant in the deep sequencing data was defined as the immunodominant clone. CDR3 amino acid sequences were screened for sharing across subjects and were compared with published repertoires and the VDJdb database. TCRdb passed the public sequencing reads through fastp at Q25 and MiXCR, retaining productive beta sequences. Entries are consolidated by CDR3 protein sequence, retaining the most common genes and DNA. Clone size and V and J calls follow TCRdb, not the original study. The sample table contains some 170,000 distinct CDR3 sequences; only one count was recorded for less than 60% of them. Jointly, the top ten make up 1.1% of the sample.

In this chain, TRBV6-1 is recombined with TRBJ1-2, with 8 bases matching TRBD1. Source material: sorted CD4+, CD8+, or CD8+CD57+ T cells (not recorded which) from PBMCs. The sequence was obtained from a human donor with aplastic anemia. Here is the DNA: TGTGCCAGCAGTGAGTCCGGACAGGGTTTTATCTATGGCTACACCTTC. Its translation reads: CASSESGQGFIYGYTF.